One sample yielded the 4 T cell receptor beta chains listed below, sequenced in a study of radiation and T cells in renal cell carcinoma. Clones were sequenced by immunoSEQ multiplex PCR, and TCRdb holds only the in-frame ones, with some missing. The sample shows fewer than 25,000 clones, about half of them seen only once. Treatment noted: 15 Gy SBRT to primary tumor, nephrectomy 4 weeks later. The material sequenced was tumor tissue, taken from a patient whose treatment included radiotherapy and nephrectomy. These receptors were collected from a woman between 45 and 65 years old with renal cell carcinoma.

The J gene is TRBJ2-4, the V gene TRBV5-4; D is tentatively TRBD1 or TRBD2 (5 bases each). In germline, CDR1 is SGHNT, CDR2 YYREEE (reference sequence). Trimming pared 4 bases from V and 8 bases from J, leaving 19 bases between. CDR3 length: 15 residues. The CDR3 sequence is CASSLITGTLDIQYF. As DNA, the CDR3 is TGTGCCAGCAGCCTCATTACCGGGACCCTGGACATTCAGTACTTC.

This clone was counted between two and nine times. This sequence joins TRBV25-1 and TRBJ1-4, with 11 nucleotides matching TRBD1. The junction had 15 bases not matched to a gene; V was cut back by 4 bases and J by 8 bases. Germline assignment: CDR1 MGHDK and CDR2 SYGVNS. The CDR3 runs 18 residues. The CDR3 nucleotides are TGTGCCAGCAGTGGCAGCCTTGGGACAGGGGGATTTCGGGAAAAACTGTTTTTT. Translating gives CASSGSLGTGGFREKLFF.

V is TRBV2 and J is TRBJ2-2, with D perhaps matching TRBD2 (5 bases). Trimming shortened V by 3 bases and J by 5 bases, and 16 bases separated the two germline ends. Looked up from germline, CDR1 is SNHLY and CDR2 is FYNNEI. CDR3 length: 16 residues. The CDR3 sequence is CASSDNVGLATGELFF. The CDR3 nucleotides read TGTGCCAGCAGTGATAATGTCGGGCTAGCAACCGGGGAGCTGTTTTTT.

This clone occurred many times. The chain joins TRBV6-1 to TRBJ2-5; possibly TRBD1 for D (5 bases). Germline V gene data show CDR1 as MNHNS and CDR2 as SASEGT. This CDR3 comprises 14 residues. V was trimmed by 4 bases and J by 4 bases, leaving 13 bases between them. CDR3 sequence reads: CASSGQRLRETQYF. DNA for the CDR3: TGTGCCAGCAGTGGACAGCGCCTTAGAGAGACCCAGTACTTC.